This is a list of T cell receptor beta chains from one sample in a study of cytomegalovirus exposure and HLA in healthy donors. TCRdb's table, derived via immunoSEQ multiplex PCR, lists solely in-frame clones and lacks some. The repertoire holds hundreds of thousands of clones, with 75% as singletons. The sequenced sample consisted of PBMCs. Every receptor here comes from a young woman in good health and CMV-seronegative. The CDR3 runs from the conserved cysteine through the conserved F or W. The order of the fields is V gene, CDR3 length, J gene, clone size, D gene, CDR3 protein, CDR3 DNA. A D gene is named only where the DNA matches it firmly. Expanded clones are given a class, and other clones once, few, many or no size at all.

TRBV11-2	12	TRBJ1-1	NA	TRBD1	CASSLGTGAAFF	TGTGCCAGCAGCTTGGGGACAGGCGCGGCTTTCTTT
TRBV7-3	14	TRBJ1-1	few	TRBD1	CASSATGGNTEAFF	TGTGCCAGCAGCGCTACAGGGGGGAACACTGAAGCTTTCTTT
TRBV7-9	13	TRBJ1-4	once	NA	CSSSLGGAEKLFF	TGTTCCAGCAGCTTGGGGGGTGCCGAAAAACTGTTTTTT
TRBV9	14	TRBJ1-1	NA	NA	CASSPLRLNTEAFF	TGTGCCAGCAGCCCCCTCAGGTTGAACACTGAAGCTTTCTTT
TRBV4-1	15	TRBJ1-2	NA	TRBD1	CASSQVDREAFGYTF	TGCGCCAGCAGCCAGGTGGACAGGGAAGCTTTTGGCTACACCTTC
TRBV2	17	TRBJ2-5	NA	NA	CASSDLAGSYNQETQYF	TGTGCCAGCAGTGATCTTGCGGGGAGCTACAACCAAGAGACCCAGTACTTC
TRBV5-1	14	TRBJ2-3	NA	NA	CASNSGTSTDTQYF	TGCGCCAGCAACTCGGGAACTAGCACAGATACGCAGTATTTT
TRBV6-1	13	TRBJ1-1	few	TRBD1	CASSEDRGTEAFF	TGTGCCAGCAGTGAAGACAGGGGGACTGAAGCTTTCTTT
TRBV19	11	TRBJ1-1	few	NA	CASSPNTEAFF	TGTGCCAGCAGTCCAAACACTGAAGCTTTCTTT
TRBV7-9	16	TRBJ2-5	NA	TRBD1	CASRRAGQGNQETQYF	TGTGCCAGCAGGAGAGCGGGACAGGGGAACCAAGAGACCCAGTACTTC
TRBV2	14	TRBJ2-3	NA	NA	CASSGQTVTDTQYF	TGTGCCAGCAGTGGACAAACCGTGACAGATACGCAGTATTTT
TRBV5-4	14	TRBJ2-1	NA	TRBD2	CASSVLLAGREQFF	TGTGCCAGCAGCGTCCTACTAGCGGGGAGAGAGCAGTTCTTC
TRBV11-3	16	TRBJ1-1	once	TRBD1	CASSPGQGGGGTEAFF	TGTGCCAGCAGCCCAGGACAGGGTGGAGGAGGCACTGAAGCTTTCTTT
TRBV4-1	16	TRBJ2-5	NA	TRBD2	CASSPGRTSGWETQYF	TGCGCCAGCAGCCCGGGCCGGACTAGCGGCTGGGAGACCCAGTACTTC
TRBV28	12	TRBJ2-7	NA	NA	CASSPVVEEQYF	TGTGCCAGCAGTCCCGTGGTTGAGGAGCAGTACTTC
TRBV9	14	TRBJ2-7	NA	TRBD2	CASSSGSGGYEQYF	TGTGCCAGCAGTAGCGGGAGCGGGGGCTACGAGCAGTACTTC
TRBV11-1	15	TRBJ1-1	NA	TRBD1	CASSHRGFSNTEAFF	TGTGCCAGCAGCCACAGGGGTTTCTCGAACACTGAAGCTTTCTTT
TRBV4-2	15	TRBJ2-2	NA	NA	CASSQEGGSTGELFF	TGTGCCAGCAGCCAAGAAGGGGGATCCACCGGGGAGCTGTTTTTT
TRBV27	15	TRBJ2-5	NA	NA	CASTATIDWKETQYF	TGTGCCAGCACCGCGACCATTGACTGGAAAGAGACCCAGTACTTC
TRBV7-9	16	TRBJ2-1	NA	NA	CSSSLTNFPSDEEQFF	TGTTCCAGCAGCCTCACCAACTTCCCTAGCGACGAAGAGCAGTTCTTC
TRBV15	16	TRBJ1-3	NA	NA	CATSLPGRDSGNTIYF	TGTGCCACCAGCTTGCCCGGGCGAGACAGTGGAAACACCATATATTTT
TRBV10-3	14	TRBJ2-5	NA	NA	CAISEGQGQETQYF	TGTGCCATCAGTGAGGGACAAGGCCAAGAGACCCAGTACTTC
TRBV4-2	20	TRBJ2-1	few	TRBD2	CASSQDVGSGSLYSYNEQFF	TGTGCCAGCAGCCAAGATGTGGGTAGCGGGAGCCTTTACTCCTACAATGAGCAGTTCTTC
TRBV13	14	TRBJ2-7	NA	NA	CASSPTSRAYEQYF	TGTGCCAGCAGTCCCACTAGCCGAGCCTACGAGCAGTACTTC
TRBV29-1	15	TRBJ1-2	NA	TRBD1	CSVAPEDRDNYGYTF	TGCAGCGTTGCCCCAGAGGACAGGGACAACTATGGCTACACCTTC
TRBV7-2	13	TRBJ1-1	NA	NA	CASSRTANTEAFF	TGTGCCAGCAGCAGGACAGCGAACACTGAAGCTTTCTTT
TRBV30	13	TRBJ1-5	few	TRBD1	CAWADREDQPQHF	TGTGCCTGGGCCGACAGGGAGGATCAGCCCCAGCATTTT
TRBV7-9	14	TRBJ1-6	NA	TRBD1	CASSRTGVNSPLHF	TGTGCCAGCAGCCGGACAGGGGTTAATTCACCCCTCCACTTT
TRBV27	16	TRBJ2-6	few	NA	CASSLQGRTGANVLTF	TGTGCCAGCAGTTTACAGGGGCGGACTGGGGCCAACGTCCTGACTTTC
TRBV27	16	TRBJ1-1	NA	TRBD1	CASSLSGTGGTTEAFF	TGTGCCAGCAGTTTAAGCGGGACAGGGGGCACCACTGAAGCTTTCTTT
TRBV14	14	TRBJ2-7	NA	TRBD2	CASSPSGGGNEQYF	TGTGCCAGCAGCCCTAGCGGGGGGGGAAACGAGCAGTACTTC
TRBV5-1	14	TRBJ2-7	NA	TRBD2	CASSLTSGVYEQYF	TGCGCCAGCAGCTTGACTAGCGGGGTCTACGAGCAGTACTTC
TRBV29-1	13	TRBJ2-7	NA	NA	CSAGGQESYEQYF	TGCAGCGCGGGGGGACAGGAGTCCTACGAGCAGTACTTC
TRBV10-3	14	TRBJ1-2	once	NA	CAIHQGLANYGYTF	TGTGCCATCCATCAGGGGCTCGCTAACTATGGCTACACCTTC
TRBV4-2	15	TRBJ2-7	once	TRBD2	CASSQGTSGAYEQYF	TGTGCCAGCAGCCAGGGGACTAGCGGGGCCTACGAGCAGTACTTC
TRBV7-8	17	TRBJ1-1	NA	NA	CVSSAPPGGFRNTEAFF	TGTGTCAGCAGCGCCCCCCCGGGTGGGTTTCGGAACACTGAAGCTTTCTTT